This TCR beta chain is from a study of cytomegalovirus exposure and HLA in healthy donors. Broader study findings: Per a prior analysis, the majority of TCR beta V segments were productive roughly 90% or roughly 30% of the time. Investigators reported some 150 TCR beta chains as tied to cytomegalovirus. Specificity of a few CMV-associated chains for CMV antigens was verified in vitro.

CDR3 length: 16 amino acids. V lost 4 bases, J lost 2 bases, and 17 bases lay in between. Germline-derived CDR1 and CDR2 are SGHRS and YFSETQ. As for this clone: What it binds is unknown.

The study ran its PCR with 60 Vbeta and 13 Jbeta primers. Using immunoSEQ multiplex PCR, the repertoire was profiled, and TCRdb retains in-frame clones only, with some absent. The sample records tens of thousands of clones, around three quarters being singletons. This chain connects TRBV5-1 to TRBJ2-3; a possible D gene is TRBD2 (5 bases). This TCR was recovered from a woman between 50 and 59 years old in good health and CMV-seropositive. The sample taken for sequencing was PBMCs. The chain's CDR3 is CASSRSGPGYTDTQYF. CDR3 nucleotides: TGCGCCAGCAGCCGGAGCGGACCAGGTTACACAGATACGCAGTATTTT.